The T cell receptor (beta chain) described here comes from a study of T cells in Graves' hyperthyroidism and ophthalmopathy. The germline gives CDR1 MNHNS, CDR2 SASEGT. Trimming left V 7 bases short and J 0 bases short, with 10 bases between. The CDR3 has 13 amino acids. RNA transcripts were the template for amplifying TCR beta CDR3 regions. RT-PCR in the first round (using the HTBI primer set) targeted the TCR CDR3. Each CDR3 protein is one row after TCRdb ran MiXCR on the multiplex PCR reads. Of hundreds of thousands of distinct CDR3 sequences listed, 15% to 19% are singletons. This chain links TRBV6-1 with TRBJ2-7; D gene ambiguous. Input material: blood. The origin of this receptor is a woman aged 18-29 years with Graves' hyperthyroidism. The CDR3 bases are TGTGCCAGCAAAGAGGCGATCTCCTACGAGCAGTACTTC. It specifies CASKEAISYEQYF.